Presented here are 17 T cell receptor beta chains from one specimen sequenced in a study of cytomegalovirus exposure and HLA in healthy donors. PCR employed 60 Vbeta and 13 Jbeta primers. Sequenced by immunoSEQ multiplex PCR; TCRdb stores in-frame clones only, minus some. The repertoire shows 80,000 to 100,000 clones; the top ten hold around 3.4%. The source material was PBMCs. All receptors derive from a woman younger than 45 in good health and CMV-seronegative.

The CDR3: CASTEDRVSTDTQYF. In nucleotides, the CDR3 is TGTGCCAGTACTGAAGACAGGGTTTCGACAGATACGCAGTATTTT. J is TRBJ2-3 and V is TRBV19, with TRBD1 matching over 7 bases. Per germline, CDR1 LNHDA and CDR2 SQIVND (reference sequence). The CDR3 extends over 15 amino acids. V dropped 7 bases and J dropped 3; count of bases not matched to a gene: 10. Supplemented by reference TRBV19 and TRBJ2-3, the full variable domain reads DGGITQSPKYLFRKEGQNVTLSCEQNLNHDAMYWYRQDPGQGLRLIYYSQIVNDFQKGDIAEGYSVSREKKESFPLTVTSAQKNPTAFYLCASTEDRVSTDTQYFGPGTRLTVL.

The CDR3 here is CASSMTGTGYGYTF. CDR3 in DNA: TGTGCCAGCAGTATGACCGGGACAGGCTATGGCTACACCTTC. This chain joins TRBV6-5 and TRBJ1-2, with 8 bases that match TRBD1. This CDR3 has 14 amino acids. Germline-derived CDR1 and CDR2 are MNHEY and SVGAGI. V lost 5 bases and J lost 4; bases outside the gene matches: 6.

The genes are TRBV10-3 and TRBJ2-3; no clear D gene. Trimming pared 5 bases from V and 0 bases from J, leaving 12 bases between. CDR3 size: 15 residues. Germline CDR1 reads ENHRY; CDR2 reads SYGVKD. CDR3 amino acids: CAISSPSPSTDTQYF. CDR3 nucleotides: TGTGCCATCAGTTCCCCGAGTCCTAGCACAGATACGCAGTATTTT.

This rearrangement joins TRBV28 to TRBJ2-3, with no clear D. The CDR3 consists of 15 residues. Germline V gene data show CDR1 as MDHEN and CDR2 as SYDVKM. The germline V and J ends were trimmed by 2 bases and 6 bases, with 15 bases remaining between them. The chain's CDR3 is CASSLVGRRSDTQYF. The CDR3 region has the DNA TGTGCCAGCAGTTTAGTCGGTCGGCGGTCCGATACGCAGTATTTT.

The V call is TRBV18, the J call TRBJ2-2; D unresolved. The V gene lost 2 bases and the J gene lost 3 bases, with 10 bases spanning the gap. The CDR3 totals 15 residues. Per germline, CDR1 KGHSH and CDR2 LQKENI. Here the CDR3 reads CASSPEAAYTGELFF. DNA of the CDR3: TGTGCCAGCTCACCAGAGGCAGCGTACACCGGGGAGCTGTTTTTT.

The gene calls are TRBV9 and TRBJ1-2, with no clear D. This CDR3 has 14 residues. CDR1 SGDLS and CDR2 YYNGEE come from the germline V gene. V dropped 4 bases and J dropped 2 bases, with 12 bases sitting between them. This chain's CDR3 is CASSPRGFNYGYTF. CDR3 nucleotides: TGTGCCAGCAGCCCCCGGGGATTCAACTATGGCTACACCTTC.

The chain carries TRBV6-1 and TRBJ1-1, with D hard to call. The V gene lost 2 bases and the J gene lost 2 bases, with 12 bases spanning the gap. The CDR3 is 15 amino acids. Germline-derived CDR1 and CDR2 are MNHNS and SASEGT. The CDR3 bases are TGTGCCAGCAGTGAATTCTGGGGAGTTAACACTGAAGCTTTCTTT. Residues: CASSEFWGVNTEAFF.

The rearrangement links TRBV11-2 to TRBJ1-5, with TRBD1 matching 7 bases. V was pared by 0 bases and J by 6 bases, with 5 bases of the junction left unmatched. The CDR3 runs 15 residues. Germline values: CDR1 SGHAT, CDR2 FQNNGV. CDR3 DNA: TGTGCCAGCAGCTTAGATGAAGGGGGCGTTCAGCCCCAGCATTTT. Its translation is CASSLDEGGVQPQHF.

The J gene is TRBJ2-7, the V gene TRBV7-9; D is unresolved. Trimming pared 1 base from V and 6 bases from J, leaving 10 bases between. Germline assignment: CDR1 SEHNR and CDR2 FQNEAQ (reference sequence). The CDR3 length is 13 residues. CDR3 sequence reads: CASSLVGQTEQYF. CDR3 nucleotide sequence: TGTGCCAGCAGCTTAGTGGGCCAAACCGAGCAGTACTTC.

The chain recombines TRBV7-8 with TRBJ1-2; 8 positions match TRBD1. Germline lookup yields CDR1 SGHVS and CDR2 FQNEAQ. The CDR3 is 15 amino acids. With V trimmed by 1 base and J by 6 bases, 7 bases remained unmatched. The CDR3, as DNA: TGTGCCAGCAGCTTAGTTGGGACAGGTGGAAATGGCTACACCTTC. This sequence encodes CASSLVGTGGNGYTF.

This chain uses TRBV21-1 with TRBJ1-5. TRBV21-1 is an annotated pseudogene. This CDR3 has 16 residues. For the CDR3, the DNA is TGTGCCAGCAGCAATCACCGGGACGGACGGGGGCAGCCCCAGCATTTT. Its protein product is CASSNHRDGRGQPQHF.

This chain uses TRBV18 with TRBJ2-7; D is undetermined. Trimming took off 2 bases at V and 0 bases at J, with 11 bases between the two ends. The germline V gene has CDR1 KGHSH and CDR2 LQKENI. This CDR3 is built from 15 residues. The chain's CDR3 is CASSPSAVSSYEQYF. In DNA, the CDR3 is TGTGCCAGCTCACCATCGGCGGTCAGCTCCTACGAGCAGTACTTC.

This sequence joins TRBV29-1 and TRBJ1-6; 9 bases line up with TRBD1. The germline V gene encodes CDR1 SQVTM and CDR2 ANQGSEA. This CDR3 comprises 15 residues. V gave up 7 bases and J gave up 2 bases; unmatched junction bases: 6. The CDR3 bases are TGCAGCGGTAGGGACAGGGCCCCCTATAATTCACCCCTCCACTTT. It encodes CSGRDRAPYNSPLHF.

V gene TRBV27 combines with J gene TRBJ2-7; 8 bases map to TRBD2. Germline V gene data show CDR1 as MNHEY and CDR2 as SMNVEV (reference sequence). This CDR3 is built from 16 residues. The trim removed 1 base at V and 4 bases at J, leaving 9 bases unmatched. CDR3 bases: TGTGCCAGCAGTTTATTCTTTCACGGGGGGGAGTACGAGCAGTACTTC. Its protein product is CASSLFFHGGEYEQYF.

CDR3 loop: CSARAEEKLFF. Here the CDR3 DNA reads TGCAGTGCTAGAGCCGAGGAAAAACTGTTTTTT. The chain couples TRBV20-1 to TRBJ1-4, with no clear D. Germline V gives CDR1 DFQATT, CDR2 SNEGSKA (reference sequence). The CDR3 is made up of 11 amino acids. Trimming shortened V by 1 base and J by 8 bases, and 5 bases separated the two germline ends.

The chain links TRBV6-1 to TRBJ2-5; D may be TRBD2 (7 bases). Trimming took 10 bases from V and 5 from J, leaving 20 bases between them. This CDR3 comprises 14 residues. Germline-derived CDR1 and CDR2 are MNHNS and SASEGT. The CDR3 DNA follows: TGTGCCACCAAAGGGACATACGGGGGGGAGACCCAGTACTTC. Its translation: CATKGTYGGETQYF.

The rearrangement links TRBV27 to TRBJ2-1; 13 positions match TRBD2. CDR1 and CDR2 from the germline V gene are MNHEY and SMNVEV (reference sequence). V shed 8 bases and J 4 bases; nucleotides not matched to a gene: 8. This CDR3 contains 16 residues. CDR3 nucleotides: TGTGCCAGCTATAGACTAGCGGGAGGATTATACAATGAGCAGTTCTTC. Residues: CASYRLAGGLYNEQFF.